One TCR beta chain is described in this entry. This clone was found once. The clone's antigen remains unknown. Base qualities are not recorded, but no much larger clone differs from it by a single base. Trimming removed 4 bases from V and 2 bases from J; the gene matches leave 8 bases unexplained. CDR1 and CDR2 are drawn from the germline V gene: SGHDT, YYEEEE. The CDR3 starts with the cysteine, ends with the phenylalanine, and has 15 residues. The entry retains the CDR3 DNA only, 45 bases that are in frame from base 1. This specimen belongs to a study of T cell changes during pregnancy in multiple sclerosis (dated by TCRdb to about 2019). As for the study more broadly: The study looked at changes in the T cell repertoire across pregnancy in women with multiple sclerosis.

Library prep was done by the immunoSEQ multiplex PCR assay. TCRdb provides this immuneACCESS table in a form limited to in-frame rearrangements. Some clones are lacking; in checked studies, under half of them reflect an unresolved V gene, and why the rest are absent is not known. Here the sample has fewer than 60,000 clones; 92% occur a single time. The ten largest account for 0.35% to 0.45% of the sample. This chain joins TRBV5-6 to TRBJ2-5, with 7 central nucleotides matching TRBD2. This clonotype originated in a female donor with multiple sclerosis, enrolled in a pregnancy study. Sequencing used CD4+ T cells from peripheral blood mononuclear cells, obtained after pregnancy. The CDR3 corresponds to CASSLAGVGQETQYF. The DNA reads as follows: TGTGCCAGCAGCCTGGCGGGAGTGGGGCAAGAGACCCAGTACTTC.